Below are 28 T cell receptor beta chains sequenced from a single sample in a study of blood T cell repertoires in COVID-19. The data were produced by immunoSEQ multiplex PCR, yet TCRdb's version contains in-frame clones alone and is incomplete. The repertoire has around 380,000 clones, 81% of them found once; the top ten carry about 1%. Sequences were obtained from peripheral blood. The receptor set was obtained from a human donor with acute or convalescent COVID-19. The donor label of this sample is uncertain.

In DNA form, the CDR3 reads TGTGCCAGCAGCTTTCGCGGGATAGGTGCCACCTATAATTCACCCCTCCACTTT. It codes for CASSFRGIGATYNSPLHF. This chain connects TRBV7-2 to TRBJ1-6; the D is unclear. The length of the CDR3 is 18 residues. Per the germline V gene, CDR1 is SGHTA and CDR2 is FQGNSA. V was cut by 3 bases and J by 2 bases, with 17 bases left in between.

The genes are TRBV7-9 and TRBJ2-2, with D tentatively TRBD2 (6 bases). The CDR3 has 14 amino acids. Trimming shortened V by 6 bases and J by 3 bases, and 11 bases separated the two germline ends. Germline V gene data show CDR1 as SEHNR and CDR2 as FQNEAQ (reference sequence). The CDR3: CASRPWGDTGELFF. The DNA for the CDR3 is TGTGCCAGCAGACCGTGGGGGGACACCGGGGAGCTGTTTTTT.

CDR3 amino acids: CASSLSPDRFTEAFF. DNA of the CDR3: TGTGCCAGCAGTCTCTCCCCCGACAGGTTCACTGAAGCTTTCTTT. The V and J genes are TRBV27 and TRBJ1-1; tentatively, D is TRBD1 (6 bases). The V end lost 5 bases, the J end lost 4 bases, and 17 bases lay between the germline ends. The CDR3 has 15 residues. Germline CDR1 reads MNHEY; CDR2 reads SMNVEV (reference sequence).

This clone was detected only once. The rearrangement joins TRBV5-1 to TRBJ1-1; perhaps TRBD1 as D (5 bases). The V end was cut by 4 bases, the J end by 8 bases, with 15 bases between. Germline CDR1 is SGHRS and CDR2 is YFSETQ. This CDR3 comprises 13 residues. Here the CDR3 reads CASSARGSVEAFF. The DNA of the CDR3 is TGCGCCAGCAGCGCAAGGGGTTCCGTCGAAGCTTTCTTT.

The V call is TRBV30, the J call TRBJ1-6, with D possibly matching TRBD1 (5 bases). Germline CDR1 GTSNPN, CDR2 SVGIG (reference sequence). This CDR3 has 14 amino acids. Trimming shortened V by 3 bases and J by 7 bases, and 13 bases separated the two germline ends. In nucleotides, the CDR3 is TGTGCCTGGAGGTCCAGGGTGGACAATTCACCCCTCCACTTT. Translated: CAWRSRVDNSPLHF.

The gene calls are TRBV27 and TRBJ1-2; D remains unclear. Germline values: CDR1 MNHEY, CDR2 SMNVEV (reference sequence). The CDR3 is made up of 13 amino acids. The V end was cut by 4 bases, the J end by 4 bases, with 10 bases between. The DNA of the CDR3 is TGTGCCAGCAGTTCCACAGTACTCTATGGCTACACCTTC. As protein: CASSSTVLYGYTF.

V is TRBV2 and J is TRBJ2-1, with 14 bases that match TRBD2. The CDR3 spans 14 residues. V lost 5 bases, J lost 7 bases, and 1 base stayed unmatched. The V gene's germline CDR1 is SNHLY and CDR2 FYNNEI. The CDR3 DNA sequence: TGTGCCAGCAGTCGGACTAGCGGGAGGAATGAGCAGTTCTTC. Amino acid sequence: CASSRTSGRNEQFF.

The rearrangement uses TRBV10-3 and TRBJ2-7, with 7 bases lining up with TRBD2. Germline V lookup: CDR1 ENHRY, CDR2 SYGVKD. Trimming at V came to 10 bases and at J to 4 bases, leaving 10 bases not matched to a gene. The CDR3 totals 13 residues. The CDR3 loop reads CATLAGDGYEQYF. The CDR3 bases are TGTGCCACCCTGGCGGGGGATGGTTACGAGCAGTACTTC.

The chain couples TRBV5-4 to TRBJ1-1; TRBD1 is a possible D gene (6 bases). Per germline, CDR1 SGHNT and CDR2 YYREEE (reference sequence). The CDR3 runs 15 residues. V dropped 3 bases and J dropped 2 bases, with 14 bases sitting between them. The CDR3 region is CASSSTTGFNTEAFF. The CDR3 nucleotides read TGTGCCAGCAGCTCAACGACAGGCTTTAACACTGAAGCTTTCTTT.

The chain recombines TRBV6-6 with TRBJ2-5; no clear D. From germline, CDR1 is MNHNY and CDR2 SVGAGI (reference sequence). Trimming removed 2 bases at V and 2 bases at J, with 9 bases between. This CDR3 is built from 14 residues. CDR3 nucleotides: TGTGCCAGCAGTTACGGCAACCCTCAAGAGACCCAGTACTTC. It is translated as CASSYGNPQETQYF.

The chain combines TRBV14 with TRBJ1-1; D is unresolved. V gave up 5 bases and J gave up 3 bases, with 16 bases separating them. The CDR3 totals 15 residues. CDR1 is SGHDN, CDR2 FVKESK, per germline. CDR3 sequence reads: CASSSLGGYHTEAFF. The CDR3 region has the DNA TGTGCCAGCAGCTCTTTGGGAGGGTACCACACTGAAGCTTTCTTT. The whole variable domain, remainder taken from reference TRBV14 and TRBJ1-1, is EAGVTQFPSHSVIEKGQTVTLRCDPISGHDNLYWYRRVMGKEIKFLLHFVKESKQDESGMPNNRFLAERTGGTYSTLKVQPAELEDSGVYFCASSSLGGYHTEAFFGQGTRLTVV.

The V gene is TRBV7-8, the J gene TRBJ2-2, with TRBD1 identical over 10 bases. Germline values: CDR1 SGHVS, CDR2 FQNEAQ. The CDR3 length is 21 residues. V lost 3 bases to trimming and J lost 4 bases; unmatched junction nucleotides: 20. The CDR3, as DNA: TGTGCCAGCAGCTTCCGGGACAGGGGTCGTCTCTCTAGGACGGCCACCGGGGAGCTGTTTTTT. It yields the protein CASSFRDRGRLSRTATGELFF.

The chain combines TRBV5-6 with TRBJ1-1; D may be TRBD1 (6 bases). With 1 base removed from V and 2 bases from J, the gap between germline ends came to 15 bases. The CDR3 has 16 residues. Looked up from germline, CDR1 is SGHDT and CDR2 is YYEEEE. The CDR3 DNA follows: TGTGCCAGCAGCTTGTTGGGCCGCAGGGGTAACACTGAAGCTTTCTTT. Its protein product is CASSLLGRRGNTEAFF. The whole variable domain, filled in from reference TRBV5-6 and TRBJ1-1, reads DAGVTQSPTHLIKTRGQQVTLRCSPKSGHDTVSWYQQALGQGPQFIFQYYEEEERQRGNFPDRFSGHQFPNYSSELNVNALLLGDSALYLCASSLLGRRGNTEAFFGQGTRLTVV.

The chain carries TRBV7-9 and TRBJ2-5; no reliable D call. Deletions cut 5 bases from V and 3 bases from J, with 19 bases between. In germline, CDR1 is SEHNR, CDR2 FQNEAQ (reference sequence). This CDR3 has 16 amino acids. The CDR3 DNA follows: TGTGCCAGCAGCCCATTCGCCCCCTCACGGGAAGAGACCCAGTACTTC. Its protein is CASSPFAPSREETQYF.

The DNA of the CDR3 is TGCGCCAGCAGCCAAGGACAGTTGAACACTGAAGCTTTCTTT. Translation gives CASSQGQLNTEAFF. The chain employs TRBV4-1 and TRBJ1-1, with D possibly TRBD1 on 5 matching bases. The germline V and J ends were trimmed by 1 base and 0 bases, with 6 bases remaining between them. CDR3 length: 14 amino acids. The germline gives CDR1 MGHRA, CDR2 YSYEKL.

This chain uses TRBV6-6 with TRBJ1-3; D might be TRBD1 (5 bases). CDR1 is MNHNY, CDR2 SVGAGI, per germline (reference sequence). The length of the CDR3 is 15 residues. The V gene lost 3 bases and the J gene lost 8 bases, with 17 bases spanning the gap. CDR3 in DNA: TGTGCCAGCAGTTATTTTATAGACAGTAAGGACACCATATATTTT. Its protein is CASSYFIDSKDTIYF.

The CDR3 here is CASSQQGFPEAFF. As DNA, the CDR3 is TGCGCCAGCAGCCAACAGGGATTCCCTGAAGCTTTCTTT. The chain uses TRBV4-1 and TRBJ1-1; weak D call: TRBD1 (5 bases). This CDR3 has 13 amino acids. V lost 2 bases and J 6 bases, leaving 10 bases between the germline ends. Germline loops: CDR1 MGHRA, CDR2 YSYEKL.

This chain links TRBV4-1 with TRBJ2-7; 10 nucleotides line up with TRBD1. Germline V gene sequence: CDR1 MGHRA, CDR2 YSYEKL. The ends lost 2 bases at V and 3 bases at J; junction bases unmatched: 19. CDR3 size: 20 residues. Here the CDR3 DNA reads TGCGCCAGCAGCCAATTGGGACCGGGACAGGGGCCCTCGAGAAGCTACGAGCAGTACTTC. Residues: CASSQLGPGQGPSRSYEQYF.

This clone was picked up a small number of times. This rearrangement joins TRBV7-9 to TRBJ1-3; D remains unclear. This CDR3 has 19 amino acids. Trimming shortened V by 1 base and J by 1 base, and 20 bases separated the two germline ends. Germline V CDR1 and CDR2: SEHNR, FQNEAQ (reference sequence). The CDR3: CASSLEVRRVESSGNTIYF. CDR3 sequence (DNA): TGTGCCAGCAGCTTAGAGGTGCGTCGGGTCGAGAGTTCTGGAAACACCATATATTTT.

This clone was recorded once. The genes are TRBV11-2 and TRBJ2-7; the D gene is possibly TRBD2 (5 bases). The CDR3 sequence is 17 residues long. The V end was cut by 4 bases, the J end by 0 bases, with 19 bases between. The germline gives CDR1 SGHAT, CDR2 FQNNGV. In DNA, the CDR3 is TGTGCCAGCAGCTCACGCTTGGGAGAGGGCGGCTCCTACGAGCAGTACTTC. It yields the protein CASSSRLGEGGSYEQYF.

The chain recombines TRBV5-6 with TRBJ1-2; D may be TRBD1 (5 bases). The CDR3 has 14 residues. Trimming took 1 base from V and 7 from J, leaving 14 bases between them. Germline CDR1 is SGHDT and CDR2 is YYEEEE. Here the CDR3 reads CASSLLQGRPGYTF. The CDR3 coding sequence is TGTGCCAGCAGCTTGCTGCAGGGTCGTCCTGGCTACACCTTC.

CDR3 in amino acids: CASSRLVGTQYF. In DNA form, the CDR3 reads TGTGCCAGCAGCCGACTAGTAGGTACGCAGTATTTT. This rearrangement joins TRBV28 to TRBJ2-3, with a possible D match to TRBD2 (6 bases). With 6 bases removed from V and 8 bases from J, the gap between germline ends came to 12 bases. This CDR3 has 12 amino acids. The V gene's germline CDR1 is MDHEN and CDR2 SYDVKM.

The V gene is TRBV12-2, the J gene TRBJ2-1; the D segment call TRBD1 is taken from the table without a DNA check. TRBV12-2 is recorded as a pseudogene. CDR3 length: 15 residues. This CDR3 is CASRLSGQGRNEQFF. In DNA, the CDR3 is TGTGCAAGTCGCTTGTCAGGACAGGGGAGAAATGAGCAGTTCTTC.

The V and J genes are TRBV5-1 and TRBJ2-5; 10 bases map to TRBD2. V trimming: 0 bases; J trimming: 7 bases; junction bases outside the gene matches: 3. Germline V CDR1 and CDR2: SGHRS, YFSETQ. CDR3 length equals 14 residues. The CDR3 DNA is TGCGCCAGCAGCTTGGCGTCTAGCGGGGGGACCCAGTACTTC. This codes for CASSLASSGGTQYF. The full variable domain, with the rest looked up from reference TRBV5-1 and TRBJ2-5, is KAGVTQTPRYLIKTRGQQVTLSCSPISGHRSVSWYQQTPGQGLQFLFEYFSETQRNKGNFPGRFSGRQFSNSRSEMNVSTLELGDSALYLCASSLASSGGTQYFGPGTRLLVL.

This chain uses TRBV2 with TRBJ2-1; 8 bases fit TRBD2. The germline CDR1 and CDR2 sequences are SNHLY and FYNNEI. This CDR3 is built from 16 residues. Trimming at V came to 0 bases and at J to 3 bases, leaving 4 bases not matched to a gene. CDR3 coding DNA: TGTGCCAGCAGTGAAGCCCAGCGGGAGAACTACAATGAGCAGTTCTTC. It specifies CASSEAQRENYNEQFF.

This clone was picked up a small number of times. The V call is TRBV28, the J call TRBJ1-5; D gene ambiguous. Germline lookup yields CDR1 MDHEN and CDR2 SYDVKM. Trimming left V 7 bases short and J 2 bases short, with 12 bases between. This CDR3 has 14 residues. The CDR3 region has the DNA TGTGCCAGCACCCGAGTATCCGGCAATCAGCCCCAGCATTTT. Protein sequence: CASTRVSGNQPQHF.

This clone was recorded a few times. The chain recombines TRBV5-6 with TRBJ2-7; TRBD1 matches 8 bases. J was trimmed by 7 bases and V by 4 bases; bases with no gene match: 16. Germline assignment: CDR1 SGHDT and CDR2 YYEEEE. The CDR3 is made up of 16 amino acids. The CDR3 spells CASSPGTGLNLREQYF. For the CDR3, the DNA is TGTGCCAGCAGCCCAGGGACAGGACTGAACCTACGGGAGCAGTACTTC.

The chain has TRBV3-1 (or the pseudogene TRBV3-2) and TRBJ2-3; 9 positions match TRBD2. CDR1 LGHDT and CDR2 YNNKEL come from the germline V gene (reference sequence). The CDR3 is 17 amino acids. V shed 1 base, J shed 4 bases, and the junction held 9 bases outside the gene matches. This chain's CDR3 is CASSQGNGGGASDTQYF. The CDR3 coding sequence is TGTGCCAGCAGCCAAGGTAACGGCGGGGGGGCATCAGATACGCAGTATTTT.